These 10 T cell receptor beta chains were all obtained from the same sample, sequenced in a study of cytomegalovirus exposure and HLA in healthy donors. The PCR contained 60 Vbeta and 13 Jbeta primers. Profiling relied on immunoSEQ multiplex PCR, and the TCRdb table lists in-frame clones only, not all of them. The table records under 200,000 clones, about three quarters of them present only once. The specimen sequenced was PBMCs. Receptors were obtained from a man aged 35-49 years in good health and CMV-seronegative.

This clone was picked up one time. This chain uses TRBV7-2 with TRBJ2-1; 9 nucleotides align to TRBD2. This CDR3 is built from 16 residues. CDR1 is SGHTA, CDR2 FQGNSA, per germline. V lost 2 bases, J lost 7 bases, and 9 bases stayed unmatched. CDR3 residues: CASSLTWREGWNEQFF. CDR3 nucleotide sequence: TGTGCCAGCAGCTTAACGTGGCGGGAGGGCTGGAATGAGCAGTTCTTC.

The V and J genes are TRBV30 and TRBJ1-2, with 9 nucleotides matching TRBD1. V was pared by 5 bases and J by 4 bases, with 8 bases of the junction left unmatched. Germline CDR1 reads GTSNPN; CDR2 reads SVGIG (reference sequence). The CDR3 runs 14 residues. CDR3 coding DNA: TGTGCCTGGGCATTGGGACAGGGAACCTATGGCTACACCTTC. This gives the protein CAWALGQGTYGYTF.

This clone was detected only a few times. V gene TRBV20-1 combines with J gene TRBJ1-1; D may be TRBD1 (5 bases). The V end was cut by 6 bases, the J end by 3 bases, with 8 bases between. The CDR3 length is 11 residues. CDR1 and CDR2 from the germline V gene are DFQATT and SNEGSKA (reference sequence). CDR3 amino acids: CSAPGYTEAFF. CDR3 DNA sequence: TGCAGTGCACCAGGGTACACTGAAGCTTTCTTT.

V gene TRBV6-6 combines with J gene TRBJ1-2; no definite D call. V lost 5 bases and J 6 bases, leaving 10 bases between the germline ends. Germline V gene sequence: CDR1 MNHNY, CDR2 SVGAGI (reference sequence). This CDR3 spans 12 amino acids. Here the CDR3 reads CASSKDLDGYTF. CDR3 in DNA: TGTGCCAGCAGTAAGGACTTAGATGGCTACACCTTC.

The V gene is TRBV10-1, the J gene TRBJ2-5; TRBD2 matches at 10 bases. The trim removed 2 bases at V and 4 bases at J, leaving 10 bases unmatched. The CDR3 covers 17 residues. Germline loops: CDR1 WNHNN, CDR2 SYGVQD (reference sequence). CDR3 nucleotides: TGCGCCAGCAGTGAGGCTAGCGGGGGCCCCTCGAGAGAGACCCAGTACTTC. Its protein product is CASSEASGGPSRETQYF.

The chain links TRBV18 to TRBJ2-1, with 9 nucleotides matching TRBD2. The junction had 8 bases not matched to a gene; V was cut back by 11 bases and J by 0 bases. CDR1 and CDR2 from the germline V gene are KGHSH and LQKENI. This CDR3 is 15 amino acids long. The CDR3: CAGGKAGGSYNEQFF. As DNA, the CDR3 is TGTGCCGGGGGTAAAGCGGGGGGCTCCTACAATGAGCAGTTCTTC.

The V gene is TRBV5-1, the J gene TRBJ1-1; D might be TRBD1 (5 bases). The CDR3 is 18 residues long. V lost 5 bases and J 2 bases, leaving 25 bases between the germline ends. The germline V gene has CDR1 SGHRS and CDR2 YFSETQ. The CDR3 here is CASRRRSRVPMINTEAFF. As DNA, the CDR3 is TGCGCCAGCAGACGCCGTTCCAGGGTACCCATGATTAACACTGAAGCTTTCTTT. The whole variable domain, remainder taken from reference TRBV5-1 and TRBJ1-1, is KAGVTQTPRYLIKTRGQQVTLSCSPISGHRSVSWYQQTPGQGLQFLFEYFSETQRNKGNFPGRFSGRQFSNSRSEMNVSTLELGDSALYLCASRRRSRVPMINTEAFFGQGTRLTVV.

The V gene is TRBV4-2, the J gene TRBJ2-1, with 10 bases lining up with TRBD1. The trim removed 4 bases at V and 5 bases at J, leaving 5 bases unmatched. CDR1 and CDR2 (germline): LGHNA, YNFKEQ. The CDR3 loop spans 15 amino acids. The CDR3 spells CASSLEGTGDNEQFF. The CDR3 DNA follows: TGTGCCAGCAGCCTCGAAGGGACAGGGGACAATGAGCAGTTCTTC.

V is TRBV19 and J is TRBJ1-4; 10 bases align to TRBD1. Germline CDR1 LNHDA, CDR2 SQIVND (reference sequence). V lost 7 bases and J lost 8; bases outside the gene matches: 4. This CDR3 comprises 13 residues. CDR3 region: CASIRTGGEKLFF. DNA of the CDR3: TGTGCCAGTATCCGGACAGGGGGAGAAAAACTGTTTTTT. The complete variable domain, with remaining parts taken from reference TRBV19 and TRBJ1-4, reads DGGITQSPKYLFRKEGQNVTLSCEQNLNHDAMYWYRQDPGQGLRLIYYSQIVNDFQKGDIAEGYSVSREKKESFPLTVTSAQKNPTAFYLCASIRTGGEKLFFGSGTQLSVL.

This clone was recorded a few times. V gene TRBV5-3 combines with J gene TRBJ2-7; D is unclear. TRBV5-3 is an ORF, and what it does is uncertain. The CDR3 has 13 residues. The V end was cut by 0 bases, the J end by 6 bases, with 10 bases between. The DNA of the CDR3 is TGTGCCAGAAGCTTGGGTCTACCGGGCGAGCAGTACTTC. It codes for CARSLGLPGEQYF.